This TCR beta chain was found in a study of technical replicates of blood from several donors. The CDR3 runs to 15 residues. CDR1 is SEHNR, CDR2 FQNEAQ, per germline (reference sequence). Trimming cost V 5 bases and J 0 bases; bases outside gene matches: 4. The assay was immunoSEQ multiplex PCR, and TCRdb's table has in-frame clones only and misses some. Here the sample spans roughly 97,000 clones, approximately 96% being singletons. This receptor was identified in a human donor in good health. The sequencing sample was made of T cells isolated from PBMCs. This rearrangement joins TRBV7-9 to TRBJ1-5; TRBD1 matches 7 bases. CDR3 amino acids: CASSLGGSSNQPQHF. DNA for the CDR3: TGTGCCAGCAGCCTAGGGGGCAGTAGCAATCAGCCCCAGCATTTT.